This entry lists 27 T cell receptor beta chains sequenced from one sample in a study of blood T cell repertoires in COVID-19 (dated by TCRdb to 2019 to 2021). The receptor library was made with the immunoSEQ multiplex PCR assay. Imported from immuneACCESS, the table was reduced by TCRdb to in-frame sequences with V and J called. These copies leave out some clones; in studies compared against another copy, an unresolved V gene accounts for under half, and the cause of the remainder is not known. This sample comprises roughly 160,000 clones, 81% of them detected only once. The ten top clones hold approximately 5.1% of the sample. The sequencing input was PBMCs or T cells enriched from blood (not recorded which). These receptors came from a woman in her thirties or forties with acute COVID-19.

The gene calls are TRBV19 and TRBJ1-1, with D unresolved. Germline-derived CDR1 and CDR2 are LNHDA and SQIVND (reference sequence). Trimming took off 2 bases at V and 8 bases at J, with 9 bases between the two ends. This CDR3 has 12 residues. CDR3 in DNA: TGTGCCAGTAGTATAAGAGCGGGGGAAGCTTTCTTT. Translation: CASSIRAGEAFF.

J is TRBJ2-2 and V is TRBV10-3; 14 positions match TRBD2. This CDR3 is built from 19 residues. CDR1 and CDR2 (germline): ENHRY, SYGVKD. The V and J ends lost 3 bases and 7 bases, in that order; junction bases with no gene match: 13. CDR3 DNA: TGTGCCATCAGTGAATCCACCGGGACTAGCGGGAGAAGGGGCGGGGAGCTGTTTTTT. Translating it yields CAISESTGTSGRRGGELFF.

The chain links TRBV5-1 to TRBJ1-1; D unclear. Trimming shortened V by 2 bases and J by 4 bases, and 12 bases separated the two germline ends. Germline V gene lookup returns CDR1 SGHRS and CDR2 YFSETQ. The CDR3 is 14 residues long. Written as DNA, the CDR3 is TGCGCCAGCAGCTTTTTGGGCCCCGGCACTGAAGCTTTCTTT. Translation: CASSFLGPGTEAFF.

V and J are TRBV15 and TRBJ2-1; TRBD2 aligns across 7 bases. Per the germline V gene, CDR1 is LNHNV and CDR2 is YYDKDF (reference sequence). V shed 6 bases and J 3 bases; nucleotides not matched to a gene: 2. The CDR3 consists of 13 residues. CDR3 bases: TGTGCCACCAGTGGCGGGAGCTACAATGAGCAGTTCTTC. Protein sequence: CATSGGSYNEQFF.

The V and J genes are TRBV2 and TRBJ2-1; tentative D call: TRBD2 (6 bases). Germline-derived CDR1 and CDR2 are SNHLY and FYNNEI. With 8 bases removed from V and 2 bases from J, the gap between germline ends came to 16 bases. There are 15 residues in the CDR3. This CDR3 is CASRNGGSTYNEQFF. CDR3 DNA: TGTGCCAGCCGGAATGGAGGGAGCACCTACAATGAGCAGTTCTTC.

The J gene is TRBJ1-2, the V gene TRBV19; possibly TRBD1 for D (5 bases). Germline V gives CDR1 LNHDA, CDR2 SQIVND (reference sequence). The CDR3 is 14 amino acids. Trimming took off 5 bases at V and 8 bases at J, with 18 bases between the two ends. The CDR3 DNA follows: TGTGCCAGTAGTGGGGACTCGGGCACCCAGGGCTACACCTTC. This encodes CASSGDSGTQGYTF.

The CDR3 region has the DNA TGTGCCTGGACCCCAGGGGCACCTGAAGCTTTCTTT. It codes for CAWTPGAPEAFF. The chain uses TRBV30 and TRBJ1-1; TRBD1 is a possible D gene (6 bases). The CDR3 extends over 12 amino acids. Germline CDR1 GTSNPN, CDR2 SVGIG (reference sequence). V lost 4 bases and J lost 6, with 12 bases in between.

CDR3 residues: CASRPDRGRTDTQYF. As DNA, the CDR3 is TGTGCCAGCAGGCCGGACAGGGGGCGGACAGATACGCAGTATTTT. The chain couples TRBV27 to TRBJ2-3; 11 bases are shared with TRBD1. There are 15 residues in the CDR3. With 6 bases clipped from V and 3 bases from J, the junction kept 5 bases outside the gene matches. Germline V gives CDR1 MNHEY, CDR2 SMNVEV (reference sequence).

This clone was seen a handful of times. The chain is built from TRBV12-3 or TRBV12-4 and TRBJ1-5; D remains unclear. The CDR3 totals 13 residues. Trimming pared 5 bases from V and 4 bases from J, leaving 9 bases between. CDR3 residues: CASSPYGNQPQHF. In DNA form, the CDR3 reads TGTGCCAGCAGTCCGTACGGGAATCAGCCCCAGCATTTT.

The gene calls are TRBV5-4 and TRBJ1-2; unclear D gene. The V and J ends lost 3 bases and 8 bases respectively, with 20 bases between them. Germline V gene lookup returns CDR1 SGHNT and CDR2 YYREEE (reference sequence). This CDR3 has 15 residues. The CDR3 is CASSSNREGAGGYTF. CDR3 DNA sequence: TGTGCCAGCAGCTCGAATAGGGAGGGCGCAGGCGGCTACACCTTC.

The rearrangement links TRBV19 to TRBJ1-5; 9 bases are a match to TRBD1. The junction had 1 base not matched to a gene; V was cut back by 2 bases and J by 5 bases. The CDR3 runs 14 residues. CDR1 and CDR2 from the germline V gene are LNHDA and SQIVND (reference sequence). In DNA form, the CDR3 reads TGTGCCAGTAGTATAACAGGGGGCGATCAGCCCCAGCATTTT. Translating gives CASSITGGDQPQHF. Full variable domain (rest looked up from reference TRBV19 and TRBJ1-5): DGGITQSPKYLFRKEGQNVTLSCEQNLNHDAMYWYRQDPGQGLRLIYYSQIVNDFQKGDIAEGYSVSREKKESFPLTVTSAQKNPTAFYLCASSITGGDQPQHFGDGTRLSIL.

This chain uses TRBV5-1 with TRBJ1-1, with D maybe TRBD1 (5 bases). This CDR3 is built from 14 residues. With 2 bases removed from V and 6 bases from J, the gap between germline ends came to 14 bases. Germline V CDR1 and CDR2: SGHRS, YFSETQ. CDR3 amino acids: CASSLIGDAAEAFF. As DNA, the CDR3 is TGCGCCAGCAGCTTAATAGGGGATGCGGCTGAAGCTTTCTTT.

The chain has TRBV25-1 and TRBJ2-1; 8 positions match TRBD1. Germline loops: CDR1 MGHDK, CDR2 SYGVNS. V gave up 6 bases and J gave up 9 bases; unmatched junction bases: 1. This CDR3 region has 11 residues. The CDR3 loop reads CASSRGPEQFF. The CDR3 coding sequence is TGTGCCAGCAGCAGGGGGCCTGAGCAGTTCTTC.

V gene TRBV2 combines with J gene TRBJ2-5, with 10 bases fitting TRBD2. Germline-derived CDR1 and CDR2 are SNHLY and FYNNEI. The CDR3 is 15 residues long. With V trimmed by 3 bases and J by 4 bases, 5 bases remained unmatched. CDR3 residues: CASSDRTSGIETQYF. Written as DNA, the CDR3 is TGTGCCAGCAGTGATCGGACTAGCGGAATAGAGACCCAGTACTTC.

V is TRBV27 and J is TRBJ1-4; no reliable D call. The V and J ends lost 5 bases and 0 bases respectively, with 7 bases between them. The germline CDR1 and CDR2 sequences are MNHEY and SMNVEV (reference sequence). The CDR3 has 14 residues. The CDR3 sequence: CASSPRTTNEKLFF. The CDR3 nucleotides read TGTGCCAGCAGTCCCAGGACAACTAATGAAAAACTGTTTTTT.

The chain joins TRBV9 to TRBJ2-1, with 7 positions matching TRBD1. J was trimmed by 8 bases and V by 0 bases; bases with no gene match: 11. Germline V lookup: CDR1 SGDLS, CDR2 YYNGEE. This CDR3 comprises 16 residues. CDR3 loop: CASSVAPAGGGYEQFF. DNA of the CDR3: TGTGCCAGCAGCGTAGCTCCGGCAGGGGGTGGCTATGAGCAGTTCTTC.

The chain joins TRBV27 to TRBJ2-6; D may be TRBD1 (7 bases). The length of the CDR3 is 18 residues. Germline V gene sequence: CDR1 MNHEY, CDR2 SMNVEV (reference sequence). CDR3 sequence (DNA): TGTGCGCCACCTCTCCCCAGACAGGGAGGCTCTGGGGCCAACGTCCTGACTTTC. Amino acid sequence: CAPPLPRQGGSGANVLTF.

This chain connects TRBV5-5 to TRBJ2-5; 8 positions agree with TRBD1. Trimming at V came to 4 bases and at J to 5 bases, leaving 7 bases not matched to a gene. Per the germline V gene, CDR1 is SGHKS and CDR2 is YYEKEE (reference sequence). This CDR3 has 14 amino acids. The chain's CDR3 is CASSVGQGGETQYF. DNA for the CDR3: TGTGCCAGCAGCGTAGGACAGGGCGGGGAGACCCAGTACTTC.

This clone came up once. This chain joins TRBV9 and TRBJ2-5, with 15 positions matching TRBD2. The germline V gene encodes CDR1 SGDLS and CDR2 YYNGEE. The CDR3 contains 18 residues. V lost 3 bases to trimming and J lost 0 bases; unmatched junction nucleotides: 6. CDR3 sequence: CASSGGLAGGEYQETQYF. DNA of the CDR3: TGTGCCAGCAGCGGAGGACTAGCGGGAGGGGAGTACCAAGAGACCCAGTACTTC.

This chain joins TRBV5-1 and TRBJ2-2; possibly TRBD1 for D (5 bases). CDR1 is SGHRS, CDR2 YFSETQ, per germline. The V end lost 1 base, the J end lost 4 bases, and 11 bases lay between the germline ends. The CDR3 is made up of 15 amino acids. The CDR3 spells CASSLFDSSTGELFF. For the CDR3, the DNA is TGCGCCAGCAGCTTGTTTGACAGTAGCACCGGGGAGCTGTTTTTT. The complete variable domain, with remaining parts taken from reference TRBV5-1 and TRBJ2-2, reads KAGVTQTPRYLIKTRGQQVTLSCSPISGHRSVSWYQQTPGQGLQFLFEYFSETQRNKGNFPGRFSGRQFSNSRSEMNVSTLELGDSALYLCASSLFDSSTGELFFGEGSRLTVL.

The V and J genes are TRBV24-1 and TRBJ1-1; TRBD1 might be the D (5 bases). Trimming removed 4 bases from V and 10 bases from J, with 18 bases in between. The CDR3 has 14 amino acids. The germline gives CDR1 KGHDR, CDR2 SFDVKD. CDR3 loop: CATSEGSPSQGAFF. The CDR3 DNA is TGTGCCACCAGTGAGGGTAGTCCTTCTCAGGGAGCTTTCTTT.

V gene TRBV7-2 combines with J gene TRBJ1-1; TRBD1 aligns across 7 bases. Germline values: CDR1 SGHTA, CDR2 FQGNSA. The junction had 5 bases not matched to a gene; V was cut back by 3 bases and J by 1 base. This CDR3 is 15 amino acids long. The CDR3 DNA is TGTGCCAGCAGCTTGACGAGGACAGGGAACACTGAAGCTTTCTTT. Protein sequence: CASSLTRTGNTEAFF.

The chain combines TRBV7-9 with TRBJ2-3; the match to TRBD2 covers 9 bases. V dropped 5 bases and J dropped 4; count of bases not matched to a gene: 10. This CDR3 is built from 16 residues. Germline CDR1 is SEHNR and CDR2 is FQNEAQ (reference sequence). The CDR3 DNA reads TGTGCCAGCAGCCGGCTAGGAGCGGGAGGACCAGATACGCAGTATTTT. Encoded protein: CASSRLGAGGPDTQYF. The full variable domain, completed using reference TRBV7-9 and TRBJ2-3, is DTGVSQNPRHKITKRGQNVTFRCDPISEHNRLYWYRQTLGQGPEFLTYFQNEAQLEKSRLLSDRFSAERPKGSFSTLEIQRTEQGDSAMYLCASSRLGAGGPDTQYFGPGTRLTVL.

The chain carries TRBV3-1 (or the pseudogene TRBV3-2) and TRBJ2-4, with 9 bases lining up with TRBD1. V lost 4 bases, J lost 4 bases, and 14 bases stayed unmatched. Germline V gene sequence: CDR1 LGHDT, CDR2 YNNKEL (reference sequence). The CDR3 sequence is 18 residues long. CDR3 in amino acids: CASSRPTGAGTGKNIQYF. The CDR3 nucleotides read TGTGCCAGCAGCCGACCCACGGGGGCTGGGACAGGGAAAAACATTCAGTACTTC.

About this clone itself: Its ends do not fully match the called genes, so a read error is possible. The chain is built from TRBV28 and TRBJ1-1; a possible D gene is TRBD1 (6 bases). Germline loops: CDR1 MDHEN, CDR2 SYDVKM. This CDR3 is built from 13 residues. The CDR3 region is CASTLSGDTEAFF. In DNA form, the CDR3 reads TGTGCCAGCACTTTATCAGGGGACACTGAAGCTTTCTTT.

The V and J genes are TRBV7-3 and TRBJ2-5; D is possibly TRBD2 (6 bases). There are 14 residues in the CDR3. Per germline, CDR1 SGHTA and CDR2 FQGTGA. V lost 5 bases and J lost 2, with 12 bases in between. In DNA form, the CDR3 reads TGTGCCAGCAGCCCCCATGGGACTCAAGAGACCCAGTACTTC. Protein sequence: CASSPHGTQETQYF.

The rearrangement uses TRBV5-4 and TRBJ2-3, with 11 bases that match TRBD2. CDR1 and CDR2 (germline): SGHNT, YYREEE (reference sequence). The length of the CDR3 is 18 residues. Trimming at V came to 0 bases and at J to 4 bases, leaving 10 bases not matched to a gene. The CDR3 DNA sequence: TGTGCCAGCAGCTTGGGTCCAAATAGCGGGAGGGAGGCAGATACGCAGTATTTT. Translation gives CASSLGPNSGREADTQYF.